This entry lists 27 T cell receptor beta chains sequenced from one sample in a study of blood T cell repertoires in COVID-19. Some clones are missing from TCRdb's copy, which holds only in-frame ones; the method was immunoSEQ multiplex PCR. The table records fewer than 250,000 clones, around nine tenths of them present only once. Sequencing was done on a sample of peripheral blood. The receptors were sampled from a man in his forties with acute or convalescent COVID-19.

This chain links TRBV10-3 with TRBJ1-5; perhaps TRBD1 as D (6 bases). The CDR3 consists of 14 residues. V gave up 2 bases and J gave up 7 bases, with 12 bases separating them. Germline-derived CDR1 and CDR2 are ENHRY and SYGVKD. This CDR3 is CAISEPGGGQPQHF. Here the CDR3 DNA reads TGTGCCATCAGTGAGCCGGGGGGCGGACAGCCCCAGCATTTT.

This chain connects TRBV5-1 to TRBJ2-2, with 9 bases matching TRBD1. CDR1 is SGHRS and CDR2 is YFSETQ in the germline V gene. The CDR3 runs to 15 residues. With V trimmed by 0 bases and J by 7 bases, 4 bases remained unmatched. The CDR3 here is CASSLAGQGGGELFF. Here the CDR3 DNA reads TGCGCCAGCAGCTTGGCGGGACAGGGCGGCGGGGAGCTGTTTTTT.

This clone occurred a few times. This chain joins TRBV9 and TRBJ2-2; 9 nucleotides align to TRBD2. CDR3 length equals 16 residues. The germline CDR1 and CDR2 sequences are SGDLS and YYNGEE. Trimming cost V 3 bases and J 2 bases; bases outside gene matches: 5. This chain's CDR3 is CASSAWLAGNTGELFF. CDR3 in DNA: TGTGCCAGCAGCGCCTGGCTAGCGGGAAACACCGGGGAGCTGTTTTTT.

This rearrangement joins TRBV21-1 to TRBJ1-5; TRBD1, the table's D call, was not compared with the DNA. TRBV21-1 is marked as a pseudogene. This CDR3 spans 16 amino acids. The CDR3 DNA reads TGTGCCAGCAGCCCCTGGACAGCCTATAGCAATCAGCCCCAGCATTTT. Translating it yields CASSPWTAYSNQPQHF.

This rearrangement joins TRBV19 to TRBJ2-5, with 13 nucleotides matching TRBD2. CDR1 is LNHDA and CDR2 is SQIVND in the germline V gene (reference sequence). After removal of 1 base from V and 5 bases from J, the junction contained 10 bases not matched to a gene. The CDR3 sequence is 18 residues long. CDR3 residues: CASSIGGLAGVIGETQYF. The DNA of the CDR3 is TGTGCCAGTAGTATAGGAGGACTAGCGGGAGTAATCGGCGAGACCCAGTACTTC.

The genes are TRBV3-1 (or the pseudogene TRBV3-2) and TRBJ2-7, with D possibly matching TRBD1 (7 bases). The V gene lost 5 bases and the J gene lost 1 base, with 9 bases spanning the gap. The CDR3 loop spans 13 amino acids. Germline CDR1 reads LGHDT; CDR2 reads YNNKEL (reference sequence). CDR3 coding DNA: TGTGCCAGCAGCTCAGGGGGGTCCTACGAGCAGTACTTC. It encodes CASSSGGSYEQYF.

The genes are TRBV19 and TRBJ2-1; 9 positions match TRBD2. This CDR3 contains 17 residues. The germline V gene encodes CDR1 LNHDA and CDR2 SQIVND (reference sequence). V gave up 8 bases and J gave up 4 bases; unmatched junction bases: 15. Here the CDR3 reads CASRGTGGLAGYNEQFF. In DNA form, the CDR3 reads TGTGCCAGTCGTGGGACGGGCGGCCTAGCGGGGTACAATGAGCAGTTCTTC.

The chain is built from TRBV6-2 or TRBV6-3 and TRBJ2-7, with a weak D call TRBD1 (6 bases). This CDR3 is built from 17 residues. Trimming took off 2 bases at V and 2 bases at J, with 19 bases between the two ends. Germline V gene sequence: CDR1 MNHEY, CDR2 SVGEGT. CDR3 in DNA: TGTGCCAGCAGTTACGTCATCGGGACACCCACGGCCTACGAGCAGTACTTC. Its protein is CASSYVIGTPTAYEQYF.

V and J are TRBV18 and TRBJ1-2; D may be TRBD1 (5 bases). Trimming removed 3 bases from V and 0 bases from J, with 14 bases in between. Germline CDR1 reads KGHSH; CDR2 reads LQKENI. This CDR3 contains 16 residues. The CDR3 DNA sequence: TGTGCCAGCTCACCCGTGGCCCCACAGGCTAACTATGGCTACACCTTC. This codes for CASSPVAPQANYGYTF.

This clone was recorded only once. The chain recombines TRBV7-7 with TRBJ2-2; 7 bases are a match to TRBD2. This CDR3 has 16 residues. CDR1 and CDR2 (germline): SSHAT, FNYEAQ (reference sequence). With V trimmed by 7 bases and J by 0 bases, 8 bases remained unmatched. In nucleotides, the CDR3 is TGTGCCAGCACTCCAGCTAGCGGTTCGAACACCGGGGAGCTGTTTTTT. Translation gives CASTPASGSNTGELFF.

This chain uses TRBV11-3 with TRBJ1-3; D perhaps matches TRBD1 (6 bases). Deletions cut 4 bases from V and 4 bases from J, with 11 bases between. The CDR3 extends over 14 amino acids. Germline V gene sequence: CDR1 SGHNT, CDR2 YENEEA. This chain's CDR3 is CASSSGTFGNTIYF. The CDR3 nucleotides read TGTGCCAGCAGCTCCGGGACATTCGGAAACACCATATATTTT.

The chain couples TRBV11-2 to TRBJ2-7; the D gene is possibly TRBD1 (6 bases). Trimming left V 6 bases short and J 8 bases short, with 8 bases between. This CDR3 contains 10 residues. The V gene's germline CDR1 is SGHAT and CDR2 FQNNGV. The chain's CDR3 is CASRGAQQYF. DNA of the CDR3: TGTGCCAGCAGGGGGGCGCAGCAGTACTTC.

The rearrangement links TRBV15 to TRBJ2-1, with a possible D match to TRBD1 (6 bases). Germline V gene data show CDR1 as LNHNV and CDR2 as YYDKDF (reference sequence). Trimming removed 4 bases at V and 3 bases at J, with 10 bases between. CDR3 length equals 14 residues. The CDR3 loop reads CATSTGVDYNEQFF. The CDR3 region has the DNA TGTGCCACCAGCACAGGGGTGGACTACAATGAGCAGTTCTTC.

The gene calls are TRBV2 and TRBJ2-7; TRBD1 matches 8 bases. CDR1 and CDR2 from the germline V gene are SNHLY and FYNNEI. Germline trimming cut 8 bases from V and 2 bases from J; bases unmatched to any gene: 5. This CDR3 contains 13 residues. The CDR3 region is CASGDRRAYEQYF. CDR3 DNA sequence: TGTGCCAGCGGGGACAGGCGGGCCTACGAGCAGTACTTC.

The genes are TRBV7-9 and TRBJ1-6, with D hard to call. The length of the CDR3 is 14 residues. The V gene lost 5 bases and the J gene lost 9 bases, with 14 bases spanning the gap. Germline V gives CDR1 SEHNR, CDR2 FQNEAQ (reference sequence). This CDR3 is CASSLEVGASPLHF. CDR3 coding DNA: TGTGCCAGCAGCCTCGAAGTAGGAGCTTCACCCCTCCACTTT.

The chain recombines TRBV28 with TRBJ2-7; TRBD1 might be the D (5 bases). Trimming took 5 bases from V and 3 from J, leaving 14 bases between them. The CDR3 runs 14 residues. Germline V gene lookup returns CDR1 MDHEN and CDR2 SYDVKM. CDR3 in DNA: TGTGCCAGCAGTCGACAGTTAGGAATCTACGAGCAGTACTTC. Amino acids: CASSRQLGIYEQYF. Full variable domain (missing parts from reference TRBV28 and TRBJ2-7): DVKVTQSSRYLVKRTGEKVFLECVQDMDHENMFWYRQDPGLGLRLIYFSYDVKMKEKGDIPEGYSVSREKKERFSLILESASTNQTSMYLCASSRQLGIYEQYFGPGTRLTVT.

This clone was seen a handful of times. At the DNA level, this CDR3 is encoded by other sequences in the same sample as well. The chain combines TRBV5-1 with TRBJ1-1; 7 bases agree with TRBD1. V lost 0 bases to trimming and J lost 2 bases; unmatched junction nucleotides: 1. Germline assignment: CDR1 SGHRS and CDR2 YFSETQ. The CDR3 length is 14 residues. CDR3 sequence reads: CASSLDRGNTEAFF. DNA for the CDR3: TGCGCCAGCAGCTTGGACAGGGGAAACACTGAAGCTTTCTTT.

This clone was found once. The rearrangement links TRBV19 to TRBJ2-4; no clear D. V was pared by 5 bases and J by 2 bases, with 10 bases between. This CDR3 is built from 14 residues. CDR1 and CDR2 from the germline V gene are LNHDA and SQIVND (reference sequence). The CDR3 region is CASSEVPTKNIQYF. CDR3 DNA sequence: TGTGCCAGTAGTGAGGTCCCGACCAAAAACATTCAGTACTTC.

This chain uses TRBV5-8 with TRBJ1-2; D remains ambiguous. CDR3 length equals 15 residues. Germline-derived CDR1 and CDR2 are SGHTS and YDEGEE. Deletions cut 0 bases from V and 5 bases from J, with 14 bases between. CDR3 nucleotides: TGTGCCAGCAGCTTGGGCGGGCATGGCAAGTATGGCTACACCTTC. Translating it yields CASSLGGHGKYGYTF. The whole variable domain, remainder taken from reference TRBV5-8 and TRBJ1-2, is EAGVTQSPTHLIKTRGQQATLRCSPISGHTSVYWYQQALGLGLQFLLWYDEGEERNRGNFPPRFSGRQFPNYSSELNVNALELEDSALYLCASSLGGHGKYGYTFGSGTRLTVV.

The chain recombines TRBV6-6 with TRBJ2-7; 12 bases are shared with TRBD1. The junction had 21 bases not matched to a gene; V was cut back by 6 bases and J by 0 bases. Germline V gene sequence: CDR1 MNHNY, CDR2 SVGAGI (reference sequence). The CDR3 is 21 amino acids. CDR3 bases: TGTGCCAGCAGCGCCTATCCGGGACAGGGGGCGATGGCCCCCAGCTCCTACGAGCAGTACTTC. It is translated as CASSAYPGQGAMAPSSYEQYF.

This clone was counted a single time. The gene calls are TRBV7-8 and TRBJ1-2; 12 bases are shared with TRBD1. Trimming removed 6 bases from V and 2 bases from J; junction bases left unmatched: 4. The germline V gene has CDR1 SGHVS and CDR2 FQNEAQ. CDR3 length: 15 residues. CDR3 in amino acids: CASRLGTGGNYGYTF. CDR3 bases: TGTGCCAGCAGACTAGGGACAGGGGGCAACTATGGCTACACCTTC.

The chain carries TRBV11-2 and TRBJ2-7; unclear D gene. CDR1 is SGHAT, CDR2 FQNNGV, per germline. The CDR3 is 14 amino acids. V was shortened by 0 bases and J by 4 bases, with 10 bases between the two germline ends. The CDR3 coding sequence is TGTGCCAGCAGCTTAGATCGGGTGGATTACGAGCAGTACTTC. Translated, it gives CASSLDRVDYEQYF.

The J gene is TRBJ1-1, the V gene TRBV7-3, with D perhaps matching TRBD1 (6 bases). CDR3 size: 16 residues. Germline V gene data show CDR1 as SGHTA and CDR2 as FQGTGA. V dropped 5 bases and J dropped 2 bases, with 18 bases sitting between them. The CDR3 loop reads CASSLMVGHLNTEAFF. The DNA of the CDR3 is TGTGCCAGCAGCCTAATGGTGGGACACCTAAACACTGAAGCTTTCTTT.

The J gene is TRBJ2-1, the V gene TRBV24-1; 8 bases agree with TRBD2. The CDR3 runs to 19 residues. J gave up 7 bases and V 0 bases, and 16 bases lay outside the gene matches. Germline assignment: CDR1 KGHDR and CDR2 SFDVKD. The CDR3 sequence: CATSDLDVTSGPRGNEQFF. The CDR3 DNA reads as TGTGCCACCAGTGATTTGGACGTAACTAGCGGCCCGCGGGGGAATGAGCAGTTCTTC.

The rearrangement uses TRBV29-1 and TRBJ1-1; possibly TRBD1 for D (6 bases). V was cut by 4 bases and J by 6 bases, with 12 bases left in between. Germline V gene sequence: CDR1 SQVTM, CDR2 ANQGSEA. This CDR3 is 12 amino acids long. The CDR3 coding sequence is TGCAGCGTTGTTAAGGACAGCGCTGAAGCTTTCTTT. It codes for CSVVKDSAEAFF.

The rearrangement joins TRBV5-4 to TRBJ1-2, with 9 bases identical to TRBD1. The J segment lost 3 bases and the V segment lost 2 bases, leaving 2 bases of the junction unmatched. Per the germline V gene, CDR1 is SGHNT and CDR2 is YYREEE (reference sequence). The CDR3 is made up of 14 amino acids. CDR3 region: CASSLQGADYGYTF. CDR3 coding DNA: TGTGCCAGCAGCTTACAGGGGGCGGACTATGGCTACACCTTC. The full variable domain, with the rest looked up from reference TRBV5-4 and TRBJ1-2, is ETGVTQSPTHLIKTRGQQVTLRCSSQSGHNTVSWYQQALGQGPQFIFQYYREEENGRGNFPPRFSGLQFPNYSSELNVNALELDDSALYLCASSLQGADYGYTFGSGTRLTVV.

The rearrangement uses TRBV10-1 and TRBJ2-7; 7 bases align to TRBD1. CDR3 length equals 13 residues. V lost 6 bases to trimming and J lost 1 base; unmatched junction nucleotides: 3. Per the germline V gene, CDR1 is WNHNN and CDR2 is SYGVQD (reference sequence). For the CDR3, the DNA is TGCGCCAGCAGCCCGACAGGGTCCTACGAGCAGTACTTC. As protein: CASSPTGSYEQYF.